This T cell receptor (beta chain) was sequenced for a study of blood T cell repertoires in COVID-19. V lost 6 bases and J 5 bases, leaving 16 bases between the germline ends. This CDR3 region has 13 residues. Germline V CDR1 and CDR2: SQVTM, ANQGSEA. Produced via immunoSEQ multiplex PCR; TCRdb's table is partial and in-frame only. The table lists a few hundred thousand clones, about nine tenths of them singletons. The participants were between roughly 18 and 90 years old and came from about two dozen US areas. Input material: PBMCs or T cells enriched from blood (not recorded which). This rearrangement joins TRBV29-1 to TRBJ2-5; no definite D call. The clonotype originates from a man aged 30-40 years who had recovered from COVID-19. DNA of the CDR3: TGCAGCGTAACCGGGTCCTCATGGGAGACCCAGTACTTC. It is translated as CSVTGSSWETQYF.